Sequencing of this T cell receptor (beta chain) was carried out in a study of blood T cell repertoires in COVID-19. Assay used: immunoSEQ multiplex PCR; TCRdb lists only in-frame clones, some missing. The sample includes around 160,000 clones, 93% of them seen just once. V lost 4 bases to trimming and J lost 2 bases; unmatched junction nucleotides: 6. The length of the CDR3 is 16 residues. Looked up from germline, CDR1 is MNHEY and CDR2 is SVGAGI. This clone appeared once. The sequence derives from a woman in her fifties or sixties with COVID-19, enrolled during active disease. The chain recombines TRBV6-5 with TRBJ2-1; the match to TRBD2 covers 9 bases. The sequenced sample consisted of peripheral blood. In DNA, the CDR3 is TGTGCCAGCAGTTGGGCTAGCGGGGACCCCTACAATGAGCAGTTCTTC. Its translation is CASSWASGDPYNEQFF.